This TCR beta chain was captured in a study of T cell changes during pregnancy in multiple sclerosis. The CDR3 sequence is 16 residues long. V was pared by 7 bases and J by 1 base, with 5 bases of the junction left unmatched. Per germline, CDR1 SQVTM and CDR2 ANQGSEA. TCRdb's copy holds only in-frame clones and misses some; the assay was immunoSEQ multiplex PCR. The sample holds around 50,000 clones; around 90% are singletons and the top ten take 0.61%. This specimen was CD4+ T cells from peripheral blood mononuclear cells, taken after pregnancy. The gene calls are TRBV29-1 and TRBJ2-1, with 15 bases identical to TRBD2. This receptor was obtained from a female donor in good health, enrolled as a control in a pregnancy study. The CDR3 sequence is CSAGGTSGRSYNEQFF. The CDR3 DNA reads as TGCAGCGCTGGGGGGACTAGCGGGAGGTCCTACAATGAGCAGTTCTTC.